This T cell receptor (beta chain) was captured in a study of cytomegalovirus exposure and HLA in healthy donors. Study as a whole: Clustering assigned about four fifths of the approximately 400 genotyped donors to the Caucasian-associated ancestry cluster.

The PCR used 60 Vbeta and 13 Jbeta primers. Using immunoSEQ multiplex PCR, the repertoire was profiled, and TCRdb retains in-frame clones only, with some absent. Of more than 85,000 clones detected, roughly 70% appear once; the ten largest clones hold under 9.5%. Overall study results and limits: A later analysis found common viral pathogens apparently linked to several of the most significant clusters.

As for this clone: Its antigen is currently unknown.

This receptor was obtained from a man in his forties in good health and CMV-seronegative. The specimen was PBMCs.

Here the CDR3 reads CASSSRGAKNIQYF. DNA of the CDR3: TGTGCCAGCAGTTCGAGGGGGGCCAAAAACATTCAGTACTTC. The chain carries TRBV27 and TRBJ2-4, with D possibly matching TRBD1 (6 bases). Trimming left V 4 bases short and J 1 base short, with 8 bases between. The CDR3 sequence is 14 residues long. Germline V CDR1 and CDR2: MNHEY, SMNVEV (reference sequence).